This T cell receptor (beta chain) was sequenced for a study of T cells in Graves' hyperthyroidism and ophthalmopathy. For the study at large: Peripheral blood samples were taken at initial diagnosis, prior to any treatment.

It was considered stable Graves' hyperthyroidism when ophthalmopathy did not progress within 18 months. General study findings and limits: The blood repertoire included most of the expanded thyroid clonotypes above 0.001.

This clonotype was found many times. Its antigen is unidentified. Regions amplified from RNA transcripts were the TCR beta CDR3 regions. RT-PCR in the first round (using the HTBI primer set) targeted the TCR CDR3. TCRdb re-derived calls from the multiplex PCR reads in MiXCR, one entry per CDR3 protein. The sample carries some 500,000 distinct CDR3 sequences, roughly 14% recorded once. Trimming left V 2 bases short and J 1 base short, with 13 bases between. This CDR3 region has 15 residues. From germline, CDR1 is GTSNPN and CDR2 SVGIG (reference sequence). This receptor was identified in a woman aged 18 to 35 with Graves' hyperthyroidism. The J gene is TRBJ2-3, the V gene TRBV30; weak D call: TRBD1 (5 bases). The source material was blood. The CDR3 loop is CAWSLGAPGTDTQYF. The CDR3 coding sequence is TGTGCCTGGAGTCTAGGGGCTCCCGGCACAGATACGCAGTATTTT.